This T cell receptor (beta chain) is from a study of T cells after yellow fever vaccination. Study-level results: A weaker secondary response peaked on day 5, the primary on day 15. Post-booster repertoires contained most primary-vaccination clones again (roughly 97% CD4, about 88% CD8). There was a small share of clonotypes that showed up in both the CD4 and CD8 compartments.

The V segment lost 5 bases and the J segment 0 bases; nucleotides outside the gene matches: 16. Germline V gene sequence: CDR1 SGHTA, CDR2 FQGTGA. CDR3 length: 20 amino acids. This clonotype was recorded a few times. Its antigen is undetermined. 5'RACE template switching produced TCR cDNA carrying a universal primer site and UMIs. TCRdb reprocessed the 5' RACE reads via MiXCR and lists one record per CDR3 protein. The sample yields approximately 70,000 distinct CDR3 sequences, more than 5.5% seen once. This clonotype originated in a young man who received the YFV17D yellow fever vaccine. The chain combines TRBV7-3 with TRBJ2-3, with 11 bases that match TRBD2. The sample was CD8+ T cells sorted from PBMCs, taken around 10 days after the first yellow fever vaccination. As DNA, the CDR3 is TGTGCCAGCAGCATACGACCCCGGCTAGCGGGGGGCCCTAGCACAGATACGCAGTATTTT. This codes for CASSIRPRLAGGPSTDTQYF.